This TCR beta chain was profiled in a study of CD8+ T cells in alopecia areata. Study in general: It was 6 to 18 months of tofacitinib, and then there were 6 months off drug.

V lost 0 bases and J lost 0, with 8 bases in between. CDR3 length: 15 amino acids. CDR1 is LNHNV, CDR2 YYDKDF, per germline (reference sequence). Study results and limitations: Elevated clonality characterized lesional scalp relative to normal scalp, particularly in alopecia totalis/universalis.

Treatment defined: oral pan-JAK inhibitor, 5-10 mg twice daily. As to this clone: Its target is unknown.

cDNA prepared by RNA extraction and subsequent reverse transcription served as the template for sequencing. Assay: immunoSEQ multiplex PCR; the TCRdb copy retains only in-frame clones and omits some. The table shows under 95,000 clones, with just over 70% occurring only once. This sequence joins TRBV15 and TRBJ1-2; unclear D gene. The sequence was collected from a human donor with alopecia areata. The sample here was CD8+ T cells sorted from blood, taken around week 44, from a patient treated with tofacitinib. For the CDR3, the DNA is TGTGCCACCAGCAGAGAAGGAGGGACTAACTATGGCTACACCTTC. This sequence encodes CATSREGGTNYGYTF.